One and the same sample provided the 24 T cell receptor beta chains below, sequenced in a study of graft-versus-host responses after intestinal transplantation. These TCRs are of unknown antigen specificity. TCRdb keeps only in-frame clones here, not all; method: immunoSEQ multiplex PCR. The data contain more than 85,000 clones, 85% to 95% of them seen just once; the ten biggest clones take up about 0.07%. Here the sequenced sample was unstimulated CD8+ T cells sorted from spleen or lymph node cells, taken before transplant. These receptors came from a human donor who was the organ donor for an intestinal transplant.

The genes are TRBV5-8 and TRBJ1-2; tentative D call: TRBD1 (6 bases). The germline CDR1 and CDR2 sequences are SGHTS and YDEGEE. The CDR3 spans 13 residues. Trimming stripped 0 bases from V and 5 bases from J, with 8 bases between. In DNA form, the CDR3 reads TGTGCCAGCAGCTTGGTCAGGGGATATGGCTACACCTTC. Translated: CASSLVRGYGYTF.

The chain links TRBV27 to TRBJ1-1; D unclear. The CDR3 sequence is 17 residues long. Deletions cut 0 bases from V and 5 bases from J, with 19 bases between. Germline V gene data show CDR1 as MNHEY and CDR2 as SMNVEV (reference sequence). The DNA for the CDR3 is TGTGCCAGCAGTTTATCGTATTCCCGCCGCTATTCTACTGAAGCTTTCTTT. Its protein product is CASSLSYSRRYSTEAFF.

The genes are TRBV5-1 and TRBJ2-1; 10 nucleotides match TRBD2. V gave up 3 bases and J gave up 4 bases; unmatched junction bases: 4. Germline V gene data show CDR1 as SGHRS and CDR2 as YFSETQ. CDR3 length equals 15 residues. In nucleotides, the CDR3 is TGCGCCAGCAGCTCCGAGCGGGAGGGGTACAATGAGCAGTTCTTC. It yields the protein CASSSEREGYNEQFF.

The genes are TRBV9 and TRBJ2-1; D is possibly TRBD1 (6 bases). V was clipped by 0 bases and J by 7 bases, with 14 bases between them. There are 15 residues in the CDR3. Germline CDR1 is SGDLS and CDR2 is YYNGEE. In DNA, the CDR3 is TGTGCCAGCAGCGTAGCTGGGTCAGGGGTGAATGAGCAGTTCTTC. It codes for CASSVAGSGVNEQFF.

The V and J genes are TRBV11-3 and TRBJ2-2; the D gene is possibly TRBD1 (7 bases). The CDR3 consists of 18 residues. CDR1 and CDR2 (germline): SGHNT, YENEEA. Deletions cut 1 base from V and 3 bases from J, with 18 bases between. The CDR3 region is CASSLAIIQGEDTGELFF. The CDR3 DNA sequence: TGTGCCAGCAGCTTAGCCATTATTCAGGGGGAGGACACCGGGGAGCTGTTTTTT.

CDR3 in DNA: TGTGCCAGCAGGGGGGCACAGACCTACGAGCAGTACTTC. Its protein product is CASRGAQTYEQYF. The rearrangement links TRBV25-1 to TRBJ2-7; maybe TRBD1 (6 bases). The CDR3 spans 13 residues. The V gene lost 6 bases and the J gene lost 2 bases, with 11 bases spanning the gap. Germline V lookup: CDR1 MGHDK, CDR2 SYGVNS.

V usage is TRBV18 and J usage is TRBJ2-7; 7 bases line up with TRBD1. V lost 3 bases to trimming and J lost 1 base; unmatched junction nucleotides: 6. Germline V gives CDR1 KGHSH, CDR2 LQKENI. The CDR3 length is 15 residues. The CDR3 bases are TGTGCCAGCTCACCCGGTTGGGACAGTTCCTACGAGCAGTACTTC. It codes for CASSPGWDSSYEQYF.

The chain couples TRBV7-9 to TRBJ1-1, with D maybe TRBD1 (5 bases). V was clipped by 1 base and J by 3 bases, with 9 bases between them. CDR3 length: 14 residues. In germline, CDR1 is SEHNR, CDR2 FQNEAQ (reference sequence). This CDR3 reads CASSLGRVHTEAFF. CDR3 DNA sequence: TGTGCCAGCAGCTTAGGCAGGGTTCACACTGAAGCTTTCTTT.

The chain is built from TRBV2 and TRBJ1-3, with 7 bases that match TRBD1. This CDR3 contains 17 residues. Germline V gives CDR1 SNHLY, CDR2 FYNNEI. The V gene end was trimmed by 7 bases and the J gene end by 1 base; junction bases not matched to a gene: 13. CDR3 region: CASIALRTGASGNTIYF. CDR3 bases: TGTGCCAGCATTGCCCTAAGAACAGGGGCGTCTGGAAACACCATATATTTT.

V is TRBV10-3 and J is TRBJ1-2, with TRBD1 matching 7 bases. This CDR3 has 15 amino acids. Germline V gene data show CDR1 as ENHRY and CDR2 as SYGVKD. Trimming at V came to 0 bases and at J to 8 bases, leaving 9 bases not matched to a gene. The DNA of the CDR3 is TGTGCCATCAGTGAGTCGGGACAGCGGATGGGGGGCTACACCTTC. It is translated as CAISESGQRMGGYTF.

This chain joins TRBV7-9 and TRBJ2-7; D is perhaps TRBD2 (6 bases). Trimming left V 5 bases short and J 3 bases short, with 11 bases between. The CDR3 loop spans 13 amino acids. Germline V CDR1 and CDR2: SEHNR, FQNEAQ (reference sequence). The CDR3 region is CASSLPGGYEQYF. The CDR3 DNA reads TGTGCCAGCAGCCTCCCCGGGGGCTACGAGCAGTACTTC.

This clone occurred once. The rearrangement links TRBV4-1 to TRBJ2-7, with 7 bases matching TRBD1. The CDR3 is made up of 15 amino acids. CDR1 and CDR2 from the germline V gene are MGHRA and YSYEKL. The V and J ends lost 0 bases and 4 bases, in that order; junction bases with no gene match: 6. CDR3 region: CASSQETGSPYEQYF. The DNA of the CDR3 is TGCGCCAGCAGCCAAGAGACAGGGTCCCCTTACGAGCAGTACTTC.

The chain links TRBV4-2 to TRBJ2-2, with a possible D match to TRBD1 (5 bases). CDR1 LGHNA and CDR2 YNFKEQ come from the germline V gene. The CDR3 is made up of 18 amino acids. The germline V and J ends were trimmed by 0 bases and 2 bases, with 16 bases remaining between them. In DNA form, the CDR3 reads TGTGCCAGCAGCCAAGATCTCATCGACAGACAAAACACCGGGGAGCTGTTTTTT. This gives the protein CASSQDLIDRQNTGELFF.

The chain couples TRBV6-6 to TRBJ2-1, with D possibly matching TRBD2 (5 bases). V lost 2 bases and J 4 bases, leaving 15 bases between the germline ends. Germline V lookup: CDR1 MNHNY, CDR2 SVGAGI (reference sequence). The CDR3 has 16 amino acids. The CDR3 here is CASSYGVPGEYNEQFF. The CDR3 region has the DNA TGTGCCAGCAGTTACGGTGTGCCCGGGGAATACAATGAGCAGTTCTTC.

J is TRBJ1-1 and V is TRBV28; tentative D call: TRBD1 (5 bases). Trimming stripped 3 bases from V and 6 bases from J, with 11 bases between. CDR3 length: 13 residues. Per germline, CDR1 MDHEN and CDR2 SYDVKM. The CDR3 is CASSFTGGAEAFF. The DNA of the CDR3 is TGTGCCAGCAGTTTCACTGGAGGGGCTGAAGCTTTCTTT.

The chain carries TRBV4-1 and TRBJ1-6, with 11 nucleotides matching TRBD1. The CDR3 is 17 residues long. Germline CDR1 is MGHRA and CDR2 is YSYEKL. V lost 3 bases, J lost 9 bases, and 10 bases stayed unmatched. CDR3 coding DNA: TGCGCCAGCAGCCATGAGCTGGGACAGGGGGTACCTTCACCCCTCCACTTT. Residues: CASSHELGQGVPSPLHF.

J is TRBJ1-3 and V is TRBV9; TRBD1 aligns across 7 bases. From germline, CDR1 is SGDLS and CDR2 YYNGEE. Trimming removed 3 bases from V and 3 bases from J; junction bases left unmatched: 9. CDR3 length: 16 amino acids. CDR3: CASSARQGISGNTIYF. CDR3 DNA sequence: TGTGCCAGCAGCGCAAGACAGGGAATCAGTGGAAACACCATATATTTT. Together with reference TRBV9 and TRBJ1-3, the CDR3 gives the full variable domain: DSGVTQTPKHLITATGQRVTLRCSPRSGDLSVYWYQQSLDQGLQFLIQYYNGEERAKGNILERFSAQQFPDLHSELNLSSLELGDSALYFCASSARQGISGNTIYFGEGSWLTVV.

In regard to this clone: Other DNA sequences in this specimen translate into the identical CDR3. This CDR3 reads CASSLSDEQYF. The CDR3 nucleotides are TGTGCCAGCAGCTTATCGGACGAGCAGTACTTC. The rearrangement joins TRBV7-9 to TRBJ2-7, with D hard to call. V was shortened by 2 bases and J by 5 bases, with 4 bases between the two germline ends. The germline CDR1 and CDR2 sequences are SEHNR and FQNEAQ (reference sequence). This CDR3 is 11 amino acids long.

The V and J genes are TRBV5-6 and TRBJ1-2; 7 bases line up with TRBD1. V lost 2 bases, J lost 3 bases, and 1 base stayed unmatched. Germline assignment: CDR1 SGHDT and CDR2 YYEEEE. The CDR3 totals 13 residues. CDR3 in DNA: TGTGCCAGCAGCTTCGGGACAGACTATGGCTACACCTTC. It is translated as CASSFGTDYGYTF. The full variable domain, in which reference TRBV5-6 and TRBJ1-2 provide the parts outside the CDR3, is DAGVTQSPTHLIKTRGQQVTLRCSPKSGHDTVSWYQQALGQGPQFIFQYYEEEERQRGNFPDRFSGHQFPNYSSELNVNALLLGDSALYLCASSFGTDYGYTFGSGTRLTVV.

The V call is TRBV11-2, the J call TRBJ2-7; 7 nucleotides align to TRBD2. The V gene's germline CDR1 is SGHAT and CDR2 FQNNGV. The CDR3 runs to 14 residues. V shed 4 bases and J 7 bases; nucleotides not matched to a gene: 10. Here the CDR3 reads CASSSGFGGREQYF. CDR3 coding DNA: TGTGCCAGCAGCTCAGGTTTCGGGGGGAGGGAGCAGTACTTC.

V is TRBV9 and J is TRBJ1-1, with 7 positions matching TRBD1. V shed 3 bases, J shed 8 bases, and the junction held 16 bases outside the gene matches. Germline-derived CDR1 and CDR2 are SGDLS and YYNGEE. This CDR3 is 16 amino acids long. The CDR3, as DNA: TGTGCCAGCAGCGAAGCTACAGGGGCGGGATCTGGCGAAGCTTTCTTT. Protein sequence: CASSEATGAGSGEAFF.

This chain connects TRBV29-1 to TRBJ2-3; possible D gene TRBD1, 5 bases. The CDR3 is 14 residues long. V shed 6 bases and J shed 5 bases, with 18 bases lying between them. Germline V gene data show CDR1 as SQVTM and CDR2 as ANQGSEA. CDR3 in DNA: TGCAGCGTACCTGGGGCAGTCCTCATAGATACGCAGTATTTT. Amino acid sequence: CSVPGAVLIDTQYF.

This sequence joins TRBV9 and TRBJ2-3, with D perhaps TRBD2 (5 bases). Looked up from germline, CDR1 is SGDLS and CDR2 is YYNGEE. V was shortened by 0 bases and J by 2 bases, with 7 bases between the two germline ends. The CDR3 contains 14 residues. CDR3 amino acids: CASSVGLYTDTQYF. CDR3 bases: TGTGCCAGCAGCGTAGGACTATACACAGATACGCAGTATTTT.

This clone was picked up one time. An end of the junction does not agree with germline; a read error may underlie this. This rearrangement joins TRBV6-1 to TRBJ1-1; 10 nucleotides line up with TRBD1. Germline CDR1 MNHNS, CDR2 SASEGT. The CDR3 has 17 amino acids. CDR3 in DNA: TGTGCCAGCATTGAAACGGGACAGGGGACCTTGGGCACTGAAGCTTTCTTT. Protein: CASIETGQGTLGTEAFF.